Listed here are 7 T cell receptor beta chains from one sample, sequenced in a study of cytomegalovirus exposure and HLA in healthy donors (dated 2017 in TCRdb). Libraries came from the immunoSEQ multiplex PCR assay. For the multiplex PCR, a mixture combining 60 forward primers for TCR Vbeta segments and 13 reverse primers for TCR Jbeta segments was used. In its TCRdb copy, this immuneACCESS table keeps in-frame sequences only and misses some clones. Where compared with another copy, unresolved V genes explain less than half of these, and the others have no known cause. A total of about 150,000 clones appear in this sample, around three quarters of them only once. Of the sample, under 2.5% falls within the top ten clones. The sample consisted of PBMCs. The source of these receptors is a woman in her sixties in good health and CMV-seropositive.

This clone was detected only once. The J gene is TRBJ2-7, the V gene TRBV9; no firm D call. Germline V CDR1 and CDR2: SGDLS, YYNGEE. The CDR3 runs to 13 residues. The V gene lost 0 bases and the J gene lost 0 bases, with 4 bases spanning the gap. The CDR3 sequence: CASSVGSSYEQYF. The CDR3 DNA reads as TGTGCCAGCAGCGTAGGGAGCTCCTACGAGCAGTACTTC.

This chain uses TRBV5-1 with TRBJ2-7; no clear D gene. CDR3 size: 13 residues. Germline assignment: CDR1 SGHRS and CDR2 YFSETQ. Trimming cost V 0 bases and J 3 bases, with 7 bases left between them. CDR3 DNA: TGCGCCAGCAGCTTGGATCTTAACTACGAGCAGTACTTC. This gives the protein CASSLDLNYEQYF.

The chain joins TRBV15 to TRBJ1-2, with a weak D call TRBD1 (6 bases). CDR3 length equals 16 residues. The V and J ends lost 0 bases and 4 bases respectively, with 15 bases between them. CDR1 is LNHNV and CDR2 is YYDKDF in the germline V gene (reference sequence). The CDR3 DNA is TGTGCCACCAGCAGAGATAGGGGGACGGACCCCTATGGCTACACCTTC. It encodes CATSRDRGTDPYGYTF. Filled out from reference TRBV15 and TRBJ1-2, the complete variable domain reads DAMVIQNPRYQVTQFGKPVTLSCSQTLNHNVMYWYQQKSSQAPKLLFHYYDKDFNNEADTPDNFQSRRPNTSFCFLDIRSPGLGDTAMYLCATSRDRGTDPYGYTFGSGTRLTVV.

This clone has only a few counts. This chain connects TRBV16 to TRBJ2-5; unclear D gene. The CDR3 loop spans 12 amino acids. CDR1 KGHSY and CDR2 FQNENV come from the germline V gene. V was trimmed by 0 bases and J by 5 bases, leaving 4 bases between them. As DNA, the CDR3 is TGTGCCAGCAGCCAATCGAGGGAGACCCAGTACTTC. Protein sequence: CASSQSRETQYF.

The rearrangement links TRBV4-2 to TRBJ1-1; TRBD1 is a possible D gene (5 bases). The CDR3 length is 14 residues. V gave up 4 bases and J gave up 1 base, with 10 bases separating them. CDR1 is LGHNA, CDR2 YNFKEQ, per germline. The chain's CDR3 is CASSPRGRNTEAFF. The DNA for the CDR3 is TGTGCCAGCAGCCCGCGGGGGAGGAACACTGAAGCTTTCTTT.

This clone was recorded a few times. CDR3 loop: CASSRTAATEAFF. CDR3 nucleotide sequence: TGTGCCAGCAGTAGGACAGCGGCCACTGAAGCTTTCTTT. This rearrangement joins TRBV6-5 to TRBJ1-1, with D perhaps TRBD1 (6 bases). CDR1 and CDR2 from the germline V gene are MNHEY and SVGAGI. The CDR3 has 13 residues. The V end was cut by 5 bases, the J end by 4 bases, with 11 bases between.

The J gene is TRBJ1-5, the V gene TRBV28; D is uncertain. Per the germline V gene, CDR1 is MDHEN and CDR2 is SYDVKM. This CDR3 contains 14 residues. The V end lost 2 bases, the J end lost 6 bases, and 11 bases lay between the germline ends. Written as DNA, the CDR3 is TGTGCCAGCAGTTTACGGCAGGCGCTTCAGCCCCAGCATTTT. This sequence encodes CASSLRQALQPQHF.